The rows below give T cell receptor beta chains drawn from one sample of a study of blood T cells in healthy people across ages. Each CDR3 protein gets one entry after TCRdb re-called the 5' RACE reads with MiXCR. Of around 780,000 distinct CDR3 sequences in the sample, roughly 56% were seen once. Specimen: blood. The receptors come from a man between 35 and 55 years old in good health. CDR3s include the opening cysteine and the closing phenylalanine or tryptophan. D genes are given only for firm matches. The listing skips clone size in some rows; elsewhere it reads once, few, many or a size class.

D | size | J | V | CDR3 | DNA
TRBD2 | - | TRBJ2-7 | TRBV27 | CASSIGGRARPVREQYF | TGTGCCAGCAGTATCGGCGGGAGGGCGAGACCGGTCCGCGAGCAGTACTTC
- | - | TRBJ1-2 | TRBV7-9 | CASSIGTDLNYGYTF | TGTGCCAGCAGCATCGGGACGGACCTTAACTATGGCTACACCTTC
- | - | TRBJ1-2 | TRBV12-3/TRBV12-4 | CASSSGLHYGYTF | TGTGCCAGCAGCAGCGGTCTCCACTATGGCTACACCTTC
- | few | TRBJ1-2 | TRBV25-1 | CASSEWGLNYGYTF | TGTGCCAGCAGTGAATGGGGACTTAACTATGGCTACACCTTC
- | - | TRBJ2-3 | TRBV12-3/TRBV12-4 | CASSGRGGVSTDTQYF | TGTGCCAGCAGCGGGCGGGGCGGGGTGAGCACAGATACGCAGTATTTT
- | - | TRBJ2-1 | TRBV4-3 | CASSLGLLMKEQFF | TGCGCCAGCAGCCTGGGACTTTTAATGAAGGAGCAGTTCTTC
- | few | TRBJ2-7 | TRBV25-1 | CASNPGYKARDEQYF | TGTGCCAGCAATCCTGGATATAAGGCAAGGGACGAGCAGTACTTC
TRBD1 | - | TRBJ1-2 | TRBV27 | CASSFFRQGANYGYTF | TGTGCCAGCAGTTTCTTCCGGCAGGGGGCTAACTATGGCTACACCTTC
- | once | TRBJ1-1 | TRBV20-1 | CSAYSILNTEAFF | TGCAGTGCTTATTCCATTCTGAACACTGAAGCTTTCTTT
- | - | TRBJ2-7 | TRBV18 | CASSPSLYEQYF | TGTGCCAGCTCACCAAGTCTCTACGAGCAGTACTTC
- | - | TRBJ2-3 | TRBV5-1 | CASSPWDADRTNTQYF | TGCGCCAGCAGCCCCTGGGACGCGGACCGCACAAATACGCAGTATTTT
TRBD2 | - | TRBJ2-1 | TRBV9 | CASSVNPQAGGSSYNEQFF | TGTGCCAGCAGCGTAAATCCCCAGGCGGGGGGGTCTTCCTACAATGAGCAGTTCTTC
- | - | TRBJ2-3 | TRBV24-1 | CATSDRLRDTQYF | TGTGCCACCAGTGACCGTCTTAGAGATACGCAGTATTTT
- | few | TRBJ1-2 | TRBV5-6 | CASSLRIQNYGYTF | TGTGCCAGCAGCTTAAGGATCCAAAACTATGGCTACACCTTC
- | - | TRBJ1-5 | TRBV7-2 | CASSPTDQPQHF | TGTGCCAGCTCACCAACTGATCAGCCCCAGCATTTT
- | - | TRBJ2-3 | TRBV6-6 | CASSLTPGSDTQYF | TGTGCCAGCAGTCTGACTCCGGGCTCAGATACGCAGTATTTT
TRBD1 | - | TRBJ1-2 | TRBV27 | CASSPFSTGLAGYTF | TGTGCCAGCAGTCCCTTTTCGACAGGGCTGGCTGGCTACACCTTC
- | few | TRBJ1-2 | TRBV5-1 | CASSRVEGLFGGYTF | TGCGCCAGCAGCCGGGTCGAAGGCCTTTTTGGGGGCTACACCTTC
TRBD1 | - | TRBJ1-2 | TRBV12-3/TRBV12-4 | CASSLTVRGPYGYTF | TGTGCCAGCAGTTTGACAGTCAGGGGGCCCTATGGCTACACCTTC
TRBD1 | few | TRBJ1-2 | TRBV7-2 | CASSQGTDNYGYTF | TGTGCCAGCAGCCAAGGGACAGACAACTATGGCTACACCTTC
- | - | TRBJ2-4 | TRBV20-1 | CSARDLRSIGKNIQYF | TGCAGTGCTAGAGATCTACGGTCTATCGGCAAAAACATTCAGTACTTC
- | - | TRBJ2-3 | TRBV7-2 | CASSLGPGAQTTQYF | TGTGCCAGCAGCTTAGGGCCTGGCGCCCAGACAACGCAGTATTTT